Each of the 10 T cell receptor beta chains below was sequenced from the same sample in a study of T cells after yellow fever vaccination. TCRdb re-analysed the 5' RACE reads in MiXCR, keeping a single row per CDR3 protein. The repertoire holds 100,000 to 150,000 distinct CDR3 sequences, 7.5% to 10% seen once, with around 40% in the top ten. Sequencing used CD8+ T cells sorted from PBMCs, obtained on the day of the yellow fever booster vaccination. Receptor source: a man in his late teens or twenties who received the YFV17D yellow fever vaccine.

The sample holds one count of this clonotype. This chain links TRBV4-2 with TRBJ1-6; 8 positions agree with TRBD1. The CDR3 extends over 15 amino acids. Germline V CDR1 and CDR2: LGHNA, YNFKEQ. V was clipped by 0 bases and J by 9 bases; unmatched bases: 4. CDR3 in DNA: TGTGCCAGCAGCCAAGAGCGACAGGGGAGTTCACCCCTCCACTTT. It is translated as CASSQERQGSSPLHF.

Many counts were recorded for this clonotype. The V and J genes are TRBV3-1 and TRBJ1-3; a weak D match, TRBD1 (6 bases). The V gene's germline CDR1 is LGHDT and CDR2 YNNKEL (reference sequence). V lost 3 bases and J 0 bases, leaving 12 bases between the germline ends. The CDR3 extends over 16 amino acids. CDR3 sequence: CASSQTGLISGNTIYF. DNA for the CDR3: TGTGCCAGCAGCCAGACAGGACTTATCTCTGGAAACACCATATATTTT. The full variable domain, completed using reference TRBV3-1 and TRBJ1-3, is DTAVSQTPKYLVTQMGNDKSIKCEQNLGHDTMYWYKQDSKKFLKIMFSYNNKELIINETVPNRFSPKSPDKAHLNLHINSLELGDSAVYFCASSQTGLISGNTIYFGEGSWLTVV.

The sample holds a few counts of this clonotype. The chain joins TRBV12-3 or TRBV12-4 to TRBJ2-7; possibly TRBD1 for D (6 bases). V lost 6 bases, J lost 2 bases, and 11 bases lay in between. This CDR3 is built from 13 residues. The CDR3 DNA sequence: TGTGCCAGCAGCTCGTGGGACACCTACGAGCAGTACTTC. The encoded protein is CASSSWDTYEQYF.

V and J are TRBV12-3 or TRBV12-4 and TRBJ1-3; D not resolved. The CDR3 is 11 residues long. V gave up 6 bases and J gave up 6 bases, with 6 bases separating them. The CDR3 DNA reads TGTGCCAGCAGCCCGGTAAACACCATATATTTT. Its protein product is CASSPVNTIYF.

This clonotype was found a few times. The rearrangement links TRBV7-2 to TRBJ2-5; 12 bases map to TRBD2. The CDR3 length is 15 residues. In germline, CDR1 is SGHTA, CDR2 FQGNSA. V lost 7 bases and J lost 5; bases outside the gene matches: 8. The CDR3 is CASNPLAGGLETQYF. The CDR3 DNA is TGTGCCAGCAACCCTCTAGCGGGGGGGCTTGAGACCCAGTACTTC.

This clonotype was seen ten or more times. The V call is TRBV4-1, the J call TRBJ2-3, with 7 bases aligning to TRBD2. V gave up 3 bases and J gave up 6 bases; unmatched junction bases: 3. The CDR3 runs to 13 residues. Germline V gives CDR1 MGHRA, CDR2 YSYEKL. The CDR3 DNA sequence: TGCGCCAGCAGCCAGCTACTAGCGGATACGCAGTATTTT. Its protein product is CASSQLLADTQYF.

The rearrangement joins TRBV5-1 to TRBJ2-1; 8 bases align to TRBD1. Germline lookup yields CDR1 SGHRS and CDR2 YFSETQ. The ends lost 4 bases at V and 10 bases at J; junction bases unmatched: 13. The CDR3 is 15 amino acids. The CDR3 bases are TGCGCCAGCAGCCCATGGACAGGGATGGTAGGAGAGCAGTTCTTC. Protein: CASSPWTGMVGEQFF.

This clonotype has only a few counts. The V call is TRBV7-9, the J call TRBJ1-5; D remains ambiguous. CDR3 length: 14 amino acids. V was cut by 5 bases and J by 5 bases, with 13 bases left in between. The germline V gene encodes CDR1 SEHNR and CDR2 FQNEAQ (reference sequence). The CDR3 loop reads CASSPAGSYQPQHF. CDR3 DNA: TGTGCCAGCAGCCCCGCTGGGTCCTATCAGCCCCAGCATTTT.

This clonotype was seen ten or more times. V is TRBV6-2 or TRBV6-3 and J is TRBJ1-5; D gene uncertain. V was trimmed by 6 bases and J by 9 bases, leaving 12 bases between them. This CDR3 region has 12 residues. Germline-derived CDR1 and CDR2 are MNHEY and SVGEGT. CDR3: CASSGLSTPQHF. The CDR3 region has the DNA TGTGCCAGCAGCGGACTCTCGACGCCCCAGCATTTT.

In this sample, this clonotype turned up a few times. The V call is TRBV12-3 or TRBV12-4, the J call TRBJ1-2, with D uncertain. The ends were cut back, 6 bases at V and 1 base at J, with 9 bases in the middle. The CDR3 is 13 amino acids. In DNA form, the CDR3 reads TGTGCCAGCAGCGGACGGGTTAACTATGGCTACACCTTC. This codes for CASSGRVNYGYTF.